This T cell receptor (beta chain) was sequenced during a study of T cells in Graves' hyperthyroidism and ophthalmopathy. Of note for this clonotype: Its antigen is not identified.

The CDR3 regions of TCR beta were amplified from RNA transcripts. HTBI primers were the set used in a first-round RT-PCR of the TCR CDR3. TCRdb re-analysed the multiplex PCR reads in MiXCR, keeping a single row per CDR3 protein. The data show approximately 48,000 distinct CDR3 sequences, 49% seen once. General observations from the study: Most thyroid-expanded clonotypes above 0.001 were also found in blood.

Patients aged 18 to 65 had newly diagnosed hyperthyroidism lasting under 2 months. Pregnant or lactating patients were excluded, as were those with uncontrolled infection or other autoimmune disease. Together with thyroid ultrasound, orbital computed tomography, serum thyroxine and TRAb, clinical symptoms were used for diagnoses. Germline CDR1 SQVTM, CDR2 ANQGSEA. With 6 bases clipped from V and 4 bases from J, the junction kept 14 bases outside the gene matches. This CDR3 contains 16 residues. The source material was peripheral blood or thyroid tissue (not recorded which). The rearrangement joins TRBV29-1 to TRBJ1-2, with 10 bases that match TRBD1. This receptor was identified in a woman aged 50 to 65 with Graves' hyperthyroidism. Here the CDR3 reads CSVNKPGTGDGYGYTF. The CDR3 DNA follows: TGCAGCGTCAACAAACCCGGGACAGGGGACGGCTATGGCTACACCTTC.